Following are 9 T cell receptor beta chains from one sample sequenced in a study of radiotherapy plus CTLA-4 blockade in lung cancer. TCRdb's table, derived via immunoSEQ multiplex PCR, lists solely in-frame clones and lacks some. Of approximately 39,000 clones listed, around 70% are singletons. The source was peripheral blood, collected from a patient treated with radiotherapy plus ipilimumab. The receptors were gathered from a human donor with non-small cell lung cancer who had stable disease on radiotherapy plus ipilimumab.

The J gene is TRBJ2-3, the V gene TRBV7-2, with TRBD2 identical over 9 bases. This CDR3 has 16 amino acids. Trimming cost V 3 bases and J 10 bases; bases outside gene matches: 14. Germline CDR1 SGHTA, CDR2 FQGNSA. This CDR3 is CASSFPGLAPPRAQYF. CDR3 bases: TGTGCCAGCAGCTTTCCGGGACTAGCACCTCCCCGAGCGCAGTATTTT.

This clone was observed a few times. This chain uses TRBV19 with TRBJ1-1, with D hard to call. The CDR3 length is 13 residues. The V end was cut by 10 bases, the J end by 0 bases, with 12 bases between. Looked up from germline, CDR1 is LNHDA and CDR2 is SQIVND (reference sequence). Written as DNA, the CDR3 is TGTGCCACTCGCCGAGACATGAACACTGAAGCTTTCTTT. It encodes CATRRDMNTEAFF.

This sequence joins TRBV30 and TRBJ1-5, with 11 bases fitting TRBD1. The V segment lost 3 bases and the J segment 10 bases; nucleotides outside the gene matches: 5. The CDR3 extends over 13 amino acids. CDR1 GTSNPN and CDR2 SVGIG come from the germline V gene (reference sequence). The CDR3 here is CAWRGQGASPQHF. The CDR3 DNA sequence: TGTGCCTGGAGAGGACAGGGGGCCTCTCCCCAGCATTTT.

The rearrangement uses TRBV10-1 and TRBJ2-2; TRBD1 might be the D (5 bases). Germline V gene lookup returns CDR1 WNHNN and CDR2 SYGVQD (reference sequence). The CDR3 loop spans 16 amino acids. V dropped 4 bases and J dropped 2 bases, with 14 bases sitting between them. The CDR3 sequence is CASSGSVGLNTGELFF. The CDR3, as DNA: TGCGCCAGCAGTGGGTCGGTGGGGCTCAACACCGGGGAGCTGTTTTTT.

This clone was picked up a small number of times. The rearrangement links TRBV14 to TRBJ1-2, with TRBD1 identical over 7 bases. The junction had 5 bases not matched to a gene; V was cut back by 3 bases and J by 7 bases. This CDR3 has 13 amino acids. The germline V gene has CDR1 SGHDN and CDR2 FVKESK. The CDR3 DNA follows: TGTGCCAGCAGCCAGGGACAGAGTCTTGGCTACACCTTC. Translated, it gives CASSQGQSLGYTF.

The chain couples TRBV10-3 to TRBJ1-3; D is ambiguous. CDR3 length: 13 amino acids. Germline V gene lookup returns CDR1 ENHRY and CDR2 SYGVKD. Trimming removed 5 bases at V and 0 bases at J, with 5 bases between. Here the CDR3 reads CAISPNSGNTIYF. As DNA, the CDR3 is TGTGCCATCAGTCCAAACTCTGGAAACACCATATATTTT.

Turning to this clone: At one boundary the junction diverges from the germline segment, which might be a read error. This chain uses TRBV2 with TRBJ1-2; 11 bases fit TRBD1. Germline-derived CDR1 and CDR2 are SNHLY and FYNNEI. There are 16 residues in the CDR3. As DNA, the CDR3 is TGTGCCAGCAGTAGGAAGGGGACAGGGGGAGGCTATGACTACACCTTC. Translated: CASSRKGTGGGYDYTF.

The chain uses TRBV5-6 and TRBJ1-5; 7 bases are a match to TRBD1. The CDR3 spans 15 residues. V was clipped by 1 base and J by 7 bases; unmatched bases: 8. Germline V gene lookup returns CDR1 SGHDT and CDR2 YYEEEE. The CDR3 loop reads CASSLFPPQGQPQHF. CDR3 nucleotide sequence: TGTGCCAGCAGCTTGTTTCCTCCACAGGGGCAGCCCCAGCATTTT.

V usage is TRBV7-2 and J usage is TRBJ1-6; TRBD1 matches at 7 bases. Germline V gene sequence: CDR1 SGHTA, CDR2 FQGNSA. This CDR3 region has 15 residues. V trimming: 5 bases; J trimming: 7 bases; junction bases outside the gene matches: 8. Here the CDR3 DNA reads TGTGCCAGCAGCGGGCAAGGGGGCCTCAATTCACCCCTCCACTTT. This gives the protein CASSGQGGLNSPLHF.